This T cell receptor (beta chain) was obtained from a study of T-cell reconstitution after alpha-beta-depleted transplantation in children. CDR1 and CDR2 (germline): LNHNV, YYDKDF (reference sequence). Trimming removed 0 bases from V and 2 bases from J; junction bases left unmatched: 8. This CDR3 is 18 amino acids long. TCRbeta library preparation incorporated unique molecular identifiers. TCRdb redid the calling of the PCR reads with MiXCR, one entry per CDR3 protein. The sample shows around 600,000 distinct CDR3 sequences, over 9.5% of them seen only once. In this sample, this clonotype turned up a few times.

The rearrangement uses TRBV15 and TRBJ2-4, with 9 nucleotides matching TRBD2. This specimen consisted of PBMCs from the stem cell graft donor, obtained from the stem cell graft. The sequence derives from a human donor who donated a stem cell graft to a child with acute myeloid leukemia. The CDR3 sequence: CATSRDLLAGKSKNIQYF. CDR3 DNA sequence: TGTGCCACCAGCAGAGACCTACTAGCGGGTAAATCCAAAAACATTCAGTACTTC.